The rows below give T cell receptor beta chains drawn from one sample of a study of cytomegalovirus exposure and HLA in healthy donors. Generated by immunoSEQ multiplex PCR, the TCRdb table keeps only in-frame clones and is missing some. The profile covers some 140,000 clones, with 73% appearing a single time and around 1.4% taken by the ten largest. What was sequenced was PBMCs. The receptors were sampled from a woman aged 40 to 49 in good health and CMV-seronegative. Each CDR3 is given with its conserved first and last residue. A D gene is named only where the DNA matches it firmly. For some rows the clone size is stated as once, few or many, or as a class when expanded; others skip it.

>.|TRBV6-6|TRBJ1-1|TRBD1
TGTGCCAGCAGCCTAACCGGGACAGGGGTCAACACTGAAGCTTTCTTT
CASSLTGTGVNTEAFF
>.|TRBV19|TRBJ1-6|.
TGTGCCAGTAGTATAGGATGGGCTGCGGGGAACAATTCACCCCTCCACTTT
CASSIGWAAGNNSPLHF
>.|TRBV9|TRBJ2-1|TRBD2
TGTGCCAGCAGCGTAGGTCCTAGCGGGGGGGCCGGTGAGCAGTTCTTC
CASSVGPSGGAGEQFF
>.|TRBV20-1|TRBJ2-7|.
TGCAGTGCCGAGACAGGCTGGGAGCAGTACTTC
CSAETGWEQYF
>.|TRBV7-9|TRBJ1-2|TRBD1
TGTGCCAGCAGCTCGGTGGGACAGGACCACACCTTC
CASSSVGQDHTF
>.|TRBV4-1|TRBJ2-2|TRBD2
TGCGCCAGCAGCCAAGAGTCCAGCGGGGGGACCACCGGGGAGCTGTTTTTT
CASSQESSGGTTGELFF
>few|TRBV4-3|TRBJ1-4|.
TGCGCCAGCAGCCAAGATCACAGGGTGTACACTAATGAAAAACTGTTTTTT
CASSQDHRVYTNEKLFF
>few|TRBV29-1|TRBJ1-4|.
TGCAGCGTTGAAGGGACGCGGGATAATGAAAAACTGTTTTTT
CSVEGTRDNEKLFF
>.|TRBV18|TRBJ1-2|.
TGTGCCACCTCGGCGCGGGGGGGCGTCGATGGCTACACCTTC
CATSARGGVDGYTF
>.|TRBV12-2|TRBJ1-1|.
TGTGCAAGTCGCACACGTCCGGAAGCTTTCTTT
CASRTRPEAFF
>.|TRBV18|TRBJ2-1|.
TGTGCCAGCTCACGCGACAGGGAGGTTTCGATCTTC
CASSRDREVSIF